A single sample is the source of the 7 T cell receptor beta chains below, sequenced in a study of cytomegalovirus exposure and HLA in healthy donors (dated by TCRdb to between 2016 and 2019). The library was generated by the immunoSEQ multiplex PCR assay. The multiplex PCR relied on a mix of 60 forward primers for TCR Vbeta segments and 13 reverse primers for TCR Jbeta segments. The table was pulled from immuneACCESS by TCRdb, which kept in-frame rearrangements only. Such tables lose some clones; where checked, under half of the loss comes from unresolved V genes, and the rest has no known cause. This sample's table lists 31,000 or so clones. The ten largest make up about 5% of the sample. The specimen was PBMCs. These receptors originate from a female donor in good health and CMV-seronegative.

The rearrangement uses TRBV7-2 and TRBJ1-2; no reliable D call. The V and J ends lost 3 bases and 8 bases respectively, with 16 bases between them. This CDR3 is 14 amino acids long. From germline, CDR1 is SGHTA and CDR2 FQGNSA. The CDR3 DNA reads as TGTGCCAGCAGCTTCGTCTCCGGGTTACAAGGCTACACCTTC. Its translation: CASSFVSGLQGYTF.

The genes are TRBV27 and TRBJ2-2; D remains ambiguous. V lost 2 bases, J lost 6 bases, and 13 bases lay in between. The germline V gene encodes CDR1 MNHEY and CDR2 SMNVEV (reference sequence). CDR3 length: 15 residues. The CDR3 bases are TGTGCCAGCAGTTTAAGAGCCGGGTTCTCCGGGGAGCTGTTTTTT. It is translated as CASSLRAGFSGELFF.

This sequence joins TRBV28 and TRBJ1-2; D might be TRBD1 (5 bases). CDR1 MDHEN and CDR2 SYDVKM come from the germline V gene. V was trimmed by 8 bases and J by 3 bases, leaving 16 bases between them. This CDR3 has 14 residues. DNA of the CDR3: TGTGCCAGCGGTCTAGTGGGGGGATACTATGGCTACACCTTC. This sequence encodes CASGLVGGYYGYTF.

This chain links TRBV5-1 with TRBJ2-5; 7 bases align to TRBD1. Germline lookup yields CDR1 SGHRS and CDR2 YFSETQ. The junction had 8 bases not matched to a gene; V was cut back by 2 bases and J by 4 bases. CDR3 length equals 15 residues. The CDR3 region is CASSFPRQGGETQYF. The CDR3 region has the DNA TGCGCCAGCAGCTTCCCCCGACAGGGTGGAGAGACCCAGTACTTC.

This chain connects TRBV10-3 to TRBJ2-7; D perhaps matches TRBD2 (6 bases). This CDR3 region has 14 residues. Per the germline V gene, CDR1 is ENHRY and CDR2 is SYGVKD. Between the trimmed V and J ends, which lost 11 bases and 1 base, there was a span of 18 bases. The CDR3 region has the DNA TGTGCCGTAGCAAGGGCGGGGAGGTCCTACGAGCAGTACTTC. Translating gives CAVARAGRSYEQYF.

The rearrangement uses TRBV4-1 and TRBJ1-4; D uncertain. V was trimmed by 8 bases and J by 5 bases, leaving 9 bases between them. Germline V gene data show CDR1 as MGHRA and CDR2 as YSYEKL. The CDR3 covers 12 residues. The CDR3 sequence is CASQRQNEKLFF. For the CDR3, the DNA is TGCGCCAGCCAACGACAAAATGAAAAACTGTTTTTT.

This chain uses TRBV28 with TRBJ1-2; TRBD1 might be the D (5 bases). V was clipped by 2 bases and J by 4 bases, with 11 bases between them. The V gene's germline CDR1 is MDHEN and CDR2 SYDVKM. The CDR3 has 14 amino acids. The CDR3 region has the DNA TGTGCCAGCAGTTTACAGGGATTTGGCTATGGCTACACCTTC. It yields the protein CASSLQGFGYGYTF.